These 20 T cell receptor beta chains share one sample of origin, sequenced in a study of CD8 T cells in ankylosing spondylitis (dated by TCRdb to the late 2010s). Receptor amplification or capture employed 5' RACE. The sequencing machine was an Illumina HiSeq 2500. TCRdb trimmed the raw reads at Q25, called clones with MiXCR and kept productive beta chains. Merged by CDR3 protein, the rows form single entries marked with the most common genes and DNA. The sample profile shows a few hundred thousand distinct CDR3 sequences; about a sixth of them were found once. 25% to 40% of the sample is held by the ten biggest clonotypes. The specimen sequenced was blood, either unsorted or a sorted T cell fraction (not recorded which). The receptors come from a male donor with ankylosing spondylitis or in good health (not recorded which).

This clonotype was seen a few times. V and J are TRBV12-3 or TRBV12-4 and TRBJ2-2, with a tentative D call TRBD2 (6 bases). Deletions cut 2 bases from V and 4 bases from J, with 14 bases between. The CDR3 has 16 amino acids. The chain's CDR3 is CASSLSPVAVTGELFF. The CDR3 DNA follows: TGTGCCAGCAGTTTATCCCCCGTAGCGGTCACCGGGGAGCTGTTTTTT.

The rearrangement uses TRBV24-1 and TRBJ2-1; 9 nucleotides match TRBD2. CDR3 size: 15 residues. CDR1 is KGHDR and CDR2 is SFDVKD in the germline V gene. V was pared by 7 bases and J by 7 bases, with 10 bases of the junction left unmatched. CDR3 DNA sequence: TGTGCCACCAGCCCGACGGCGGGAGGGCGGAATGAGCAGTTCTTC. Its protein product is CATSPTAGGRNEQFF.

This clonotype was observed a few times. The CDR3 loop reads CASSLGGPRGYEQYF. DNA of the CDR3: TGTGCCAGCAGCTTAGGGGGACCCAGAGGGTACGAGCAGTACTTC. The chain is built from TRBV13 and TRBJ2-7, with D perhaps given as TRBD1 or TRBD2 (5 bases each). The CDR3 length is 15 residues. Germline CDR1 PRHDT, CDR2 FYEKMQ (reference sequence). V was trimmed by 0 bases and J by 4 bases, leaving 13 bases between them.

The chain carries TRBV4-1 and TRBJ2-3, with 7 bases matching TRBD2. V was clipped by 0 bases and J by 1 base; unmatched bases: 7. Germline V gene data show CDR1 as MGHRA and CDR2 as YSYEKL. This CDR3 has 17 amino acids. The DNA of the CDR3 is TGCGCCAGCAGCCAAGAACTTAGACTAGCCCGCACAGATACGCAGTATTTT. It specifies CASSQELRLARTDTQYF.

This clonotype has ten or more counts. This rearrangement joins TRBV10-3 to TRBJ1-1; D gene ambiguous. V was trimmed by 0 bases and J by 5 bases, leaving 4 bases between them. The CDR3 contains 12 residues. Per germline, CDR1 ENHRY and CDR2 SYGVKD. The CDR3 nucleotides are TGTGCCATCAGTGAGTCGGGAACTGAAGCTTTCTTT. It translates to CAISESGTEAFF.

The rearrangement uses TRBV4-3 and TRBJ2-1; 9 bases match TRBD1. Trimming at V came to 0 bases and at J to 9 bases, leaving 18 bases not matched to a gene. Looked up from germline, CDR1 is LGHNA and CDR2 is YSLEER. This CDR3 is built from 19 residues. The CDR3 loop is CASSQDWISGQGYQGEQFF. CDR3 DNA: TGCGCCAGCAGCCAAGATTGGATCTCCGGACAGGGGTATCAGGGTGAGCAGTTCTTC.

V is TRBV29-1 and J is TRBJ2-7; D is unresolved. The V gene's germline CDR1 is SQVTM and CDR2 ANQGSEA. V dropped 0 bases and J dropped 2 bases, with 11 bases sitting between them. This CDR3 is built from 14 residues. CDR3 sequence (DNA): TGCAGCGTTGAAGACGACATTTCCCCCTACGAGCAGTACTTC. Translation gives CSVEDDISPYEQYF.

The rearrangement links TRBV4-2 to TRBJ2-1; TRBD2 might be the D (6 bases). Trimming took off 3 bases at V and 7 bases at J, with 13 bases between the two ends. Germline CDR1 reads LGHNA; CDR2 reads YNFKEQ. The CDR3 spans 14 residues. The CDR3 is CASSHLEGRNEQFF. DNA of the CDR3: TGTGCCAGCAGCCACCTCGAGGGGAGGAATGAGCAGTTCTTC.

The rearrangement links TRBV12-3 or TRBV12-4 to TRBJ2-3; unclear D gene. The CDR3 covers 15 residues. Trimming left V 7 bases short and J 6 bases short, with 20 bases between. CDR3 amino acids: CASIFSYDSTDTQYF. The CDR3 DNA reads TGTGCCAGCATCTTCTCGTACGATTCCACGGATACGCAGTATTTT.

The chain carries TRBV29-1 and TRBJ2-7; TRBD2 matches 8 bases. The CDR3 loop spans 13 amino acids. The junction had 2 bases not matched to a gene; V was cut back by 4 bases and J by 0 bases. Germline CDR1 reads SQVTM; CDR2 reads ANQGSEA. CDR3 protein: CSVGTSYSYEQYF. The CDR3 region has the DNA TGCAGCGTTGGGACTAGCTACTCCTACGAGCAGTACTTC.

This clonotype was picked up a small number of times. The chain uses TRBV20-1 and TRBJ2-7; 9 nucleotides match TRBD2. The CDR3 loop spans 15 amino acids. V lost 5 bases, J lost 0 bases, and 8 bases stayed unmatched. Germline loops: CDR1 DFQATT, CDR2 SNEGSKA (reference sequence). CDR3 nucleotide sequence: TGCAGTGCTGATGGACTAGCGCAACACTCCTACGAGCAGTACTTC. This encodes CSADGLAQHSYEQYF.

The CDR3, as DNA: TGTGCCACCAGCAGAGATAAGGAGACCCAGTACTTC. Its protein product is CATSRDKETQYF. The chain employs TRBV15 and TRBJ2-5; no clear D gene. This CDR3 comprises 12 residues. V was pared by 0 bases and J by 5 bases, with 4 bases between. Germline V gene data show CDR1 as LNHNV and CDR2 as YYDKDF (reference sequence).

The rearrangement joins TRBV4-1 to TRBJ2-1, with D perhaps matching TRBD2 (5 bases). This CDR3 spans 12 amino acids. In germline, CDR1 is MGHRA, CDR2 YSYEKL. The germline V and J ends were trimmed by 6 bases and 7 bases, with 10 bases remaining between them. The CDR3 is CASSQSGNEQFF. The CDR3 region has the DNA TGCGCCAGCAGTCAGTCGGGGAATGAGCAGTTCTTC.

This clonotype has a single count. V and J are TRBV12-3 or TRBV12-4 and TRBJ2-1; no firm D call. The V and J ends lost 5 bases and 1 base respectively, with 12 bases between them. The CDR3 spans 15 residues. CDR3: CASSPPWGSYNEQFF. In DNA form, the CDR3 reads TGTGCCAGCAGTCCCCCGTGGGGTTCCTACAATGAGCAGTTCTTC.

This clonotype has just a few counts. V usage is TRBV6-4 and J usage is TRBJ2-2; D is perhaps TRBD2 (5 bases). Per germline, CDR1 MRHNA and CDR2 SNTAGT. Deletions cut 4 bases from V and 1 base from J, with 13 bases between. CDR3 size: 16 residues. The CDR3 bases are TGTGCCAGCAGTGTCAGACTATCCCGGAACACCGGGGAGCTGTTTTTT. As protein: CASSVRLSRNTGELFF.

V usage is TRBV20-1 and J usage is TRBJ2-5; 11 bases line up with TRBD2. The CDR3 is made up of 17 amino acids. V shed 3 bases, J shed 4 bases, and the junction held 13 bases outside the gene matches. Germline CDR1 is DFQATT and CDR2 is SNEGSKA (reference sequence). CDR3 sequence: CSASALKNSGRGETQYF. The CDR3 DNA sequence: TGCAGTGCTAGTGCCTTAAAGAATAGCGGGAGGGGAGAGACCCAGTACTTC.

The V and J genes are TRBV11-2 and TRBJ2-6; D not resolved. From germline, CDR1 is SGHAT and CDR2 FQNNGV. Trimming took 5 bases from V and 5 from J, leaving 13 bases between them. The CDR3 covers 15 residues. This CDR3 reads CASSPDPARANVLTF. The CDR3 DNA sequence: TGTGCCAGCAGCCCTGACCCCGCCCGGGCCAACGTCCTGACTTTC.

The V call is TRBV20-1, the J call TRBJ2-7; tentative D call: TRBD1 (6 bases). Germline assignment: CDR1 DFQATT and CDR2 SNEGSKA (reference sequence). Trimming left V 5 bases short and J 0 bases short, with 17 bases between. The CDR3 consists of 15 residues. CDR3 in amino acids: CSAAMKDSSSYEQYF. DNA for the CDR3: TGCAGTGCTGCTATGAAGGACAGTAGCTCCTACGAGCAGTACTTC.

The chain uses TRBV29-1 and TRBJ2-1; possible D gene TRBD1, 5 bases. The length of the CDR3 is 14 residues. CDR1 SQVTM and CDR2 ANQGSEA come from the germline V gene. Trimming cost V 3 bases and J 7 bases, with 16 bases left between them. The DNA for the CDR3 is TGCAGCGTTGATTCCAGGGCTCAAGAAAATGAGCAGTTCTTC. Translated: CSVDSRAQENEQFF.

The V gene is TRBV11-2, the J gene TRBJ1-3; 9 bases are shared with TRBD1. The CDR3 covers 18 residues. V lost 0 bases to trimming and J lost 2 bases; unmatched junction nucleotides: 8. The germline V gene has CDR1 SGHAT and CDR2 FQNNGV. CDR3 bases: TGTGCCAGCAGCTTAGATCGGAGGGGACAGGGACCTGGAAACACCATATATTTT. Amino acids: CASSLDRRGQGPGNTIYF.